This T cell receptor beta chain was identified in a study of blood T cells in healthy people across ages. Turning to the study itself: Template switching picked up about one barcoded beta molecule for each two T cells.

Per sample, at least 6 micrograms of total RNA were extracted. Overall study results and limits: The CMV status of each donor remained undetermined, and this could have confounded shifts in expanded clonotypes.

The CDR3 is made up of 16 amino acids. Germline CDR1 SGHTA, CDR2 FQGNSA. V lost 6 bases to trimming and J lost 0 bases, with 16 bases between them. It was with a sample-barcoded 5' primer and a J-beta primer mix that a second PCR of about 6 to 11 cycles was run. TCRdb re-called the 5' RACE reads with MiXCR, one entry per CDR3 protein. Here the sample spans roughly 1,700,000 distinct CDR3 sequences, 28% being singletons. As concerns this clonotype: The target antigen is unknown.

This clonotype was sampled from a woman aged 25 to 39 in good health. Material for sequencing was blood. The gene calls are TRBV7-2 and TRBJ2-3; D is possibly TRBD2 (6 bases). Here the CDR3 reads CASRSAGPLSTDTQYF. CDR3 in DNA: TGTGCCAGCAGATCCGCGGGACCGCTTAGCACAGATACGCAGTATTTT.